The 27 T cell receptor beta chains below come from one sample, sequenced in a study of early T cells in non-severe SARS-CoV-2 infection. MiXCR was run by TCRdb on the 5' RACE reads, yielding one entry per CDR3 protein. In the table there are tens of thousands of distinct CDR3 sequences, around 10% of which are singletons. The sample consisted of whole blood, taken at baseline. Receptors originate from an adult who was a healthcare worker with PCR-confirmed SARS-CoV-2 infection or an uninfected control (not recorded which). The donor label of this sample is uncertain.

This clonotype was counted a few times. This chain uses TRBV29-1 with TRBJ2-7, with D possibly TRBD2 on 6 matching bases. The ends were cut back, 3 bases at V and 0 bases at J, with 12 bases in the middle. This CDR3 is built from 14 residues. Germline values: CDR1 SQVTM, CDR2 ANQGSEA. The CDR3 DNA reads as TGCAGCGTTGAGGGGGACTGGAGCTCCTACGAGCAGTACTTC. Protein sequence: CSVEGDWSSYEQYF.

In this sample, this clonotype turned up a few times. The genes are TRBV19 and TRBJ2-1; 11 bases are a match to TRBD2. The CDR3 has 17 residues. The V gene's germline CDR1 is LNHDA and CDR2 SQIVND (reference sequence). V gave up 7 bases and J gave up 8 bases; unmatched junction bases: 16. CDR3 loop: CASKGLAGGREADEQFF. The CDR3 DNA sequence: TGTGCCAGTAAGGGGCTAGCGGGGGGCCGAGAGGCTGATGAGCAGTTCTTC. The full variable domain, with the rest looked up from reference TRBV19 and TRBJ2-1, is DGGITQSPKYLFRKEGQNVTLSCEQNLNHDAMYWYRQDPGQGLRLIYYSQIVNDFQKGDIAEGYSVSREKKESFPLTVTSAQKNPTAFYLCASKGLAGGREADEQFFGPGTRLTVL.

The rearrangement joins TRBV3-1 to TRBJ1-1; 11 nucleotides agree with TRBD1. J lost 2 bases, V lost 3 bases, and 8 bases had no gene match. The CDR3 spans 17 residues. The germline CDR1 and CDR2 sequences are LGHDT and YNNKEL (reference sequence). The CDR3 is CASSQSRDRGRNTEAFF. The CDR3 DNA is TGTGCCAGCAGCCAGTCCCGGGACAGGGGGAGAAACACTGAAGCTTTCTTT.

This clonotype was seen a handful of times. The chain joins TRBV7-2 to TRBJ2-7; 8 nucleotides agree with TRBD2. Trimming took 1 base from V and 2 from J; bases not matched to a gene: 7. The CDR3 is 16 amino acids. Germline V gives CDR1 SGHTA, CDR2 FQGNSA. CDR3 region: CASSLVRRGGPYEQYF. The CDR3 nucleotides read TGTGCCAGCAGCTTAGTTCGTCGGGGGGGCCCCTACGAGCAGTACTTC.

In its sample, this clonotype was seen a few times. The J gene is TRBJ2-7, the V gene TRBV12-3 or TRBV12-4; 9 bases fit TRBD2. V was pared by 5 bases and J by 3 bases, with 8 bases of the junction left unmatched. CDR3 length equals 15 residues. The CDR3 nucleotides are TGTGCCAGCAGTCCCGGTGGCGGGGGGGGCTACGAGCAGTACTTC. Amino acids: CASSPGGGGGYEQYF.

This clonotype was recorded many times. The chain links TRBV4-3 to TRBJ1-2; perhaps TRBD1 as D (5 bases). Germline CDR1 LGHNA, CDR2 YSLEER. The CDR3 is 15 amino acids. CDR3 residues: CASLGEGPDFYGYTF. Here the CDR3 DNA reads TGCGCAAGCCTAGGAGAGGGGCCAGACTTCTATGGCTACACCTTC.

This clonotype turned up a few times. CDR3 sequence (DNA): TGCGCCAGCAGGGGGGGATCCGGGGCCAACGTCCTGACTTTC. Amino acids: CASRGGSGANVLTF. The genes are TRBV4-1 and TRBJ2-6; weak D call: TRBD2 (6 bases). The ends were cut back, 6 bases at V and 4 bases at J, with 10 bases in the middle. The CDR3 consists of 14 residues. In germline, CDR1 is MGHRA, CDR2 YSYEKL.

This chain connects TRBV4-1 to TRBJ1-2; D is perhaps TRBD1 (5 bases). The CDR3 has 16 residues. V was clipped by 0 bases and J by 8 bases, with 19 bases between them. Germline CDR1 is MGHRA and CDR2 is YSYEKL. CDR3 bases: TGCGCCAGCAGCCAAGAAAAGGGACGGACCTATGCCGGCTACACCTTC. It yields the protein CASSQEKGRTYAGYTF.

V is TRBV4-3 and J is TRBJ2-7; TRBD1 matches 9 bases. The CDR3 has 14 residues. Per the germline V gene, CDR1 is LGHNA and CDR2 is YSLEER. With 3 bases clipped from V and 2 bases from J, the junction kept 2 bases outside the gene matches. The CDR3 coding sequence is TGCGCCAGCAGCCAGGACAGGGGAGCCTACGAGCAGTACTTC. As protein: CASSQDRGAYEQYF.

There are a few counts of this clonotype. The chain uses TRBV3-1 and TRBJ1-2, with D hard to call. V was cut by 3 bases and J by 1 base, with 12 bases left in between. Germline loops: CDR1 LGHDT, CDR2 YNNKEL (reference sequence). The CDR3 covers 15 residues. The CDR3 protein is CASSQSAGINYGYTF. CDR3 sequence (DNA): TGTGCCAGCAGCCAGTCGGCGGGGATTAACTATGGCTACACCTTC. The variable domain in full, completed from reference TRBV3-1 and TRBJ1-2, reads DTAVSQTPKYLVTQMGNDKSIKCEQNLGHDTMYWYKQDSKKFLKIMFSYNNKELIINETVPNRFSPKSPDKAHLNLHINSLELGDSAVYFCASSQSAGINYGYTFGSGTRLTVV.

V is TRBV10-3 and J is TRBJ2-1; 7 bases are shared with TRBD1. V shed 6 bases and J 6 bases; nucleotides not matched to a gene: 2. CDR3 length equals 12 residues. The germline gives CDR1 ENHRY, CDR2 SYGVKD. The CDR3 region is CAIRGTANEQFF. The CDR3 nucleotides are TGTGCCATCAGAGGGACAGCCAATGAGCAGTTCTTC.

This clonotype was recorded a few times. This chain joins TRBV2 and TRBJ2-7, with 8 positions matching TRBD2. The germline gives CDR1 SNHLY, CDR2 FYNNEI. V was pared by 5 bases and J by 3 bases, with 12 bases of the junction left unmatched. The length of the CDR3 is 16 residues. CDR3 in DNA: TGTGCCAGCAGTCGACTAGCGATAAAACGGGACTACGAGCAGTACTTC. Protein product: CASSRLAIKRDYEQYF. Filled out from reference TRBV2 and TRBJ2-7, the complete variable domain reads EPEVTQTPSHQVTQMGQEVILRCVPISNHLYFYWYRQILGQKVEFLVSFYNNEISEKSEIFDDQFSVERPDGSNFTLKIRSTKLEDSAMYFCASSRLAIKRDYEQYFGPGTRLTVT.

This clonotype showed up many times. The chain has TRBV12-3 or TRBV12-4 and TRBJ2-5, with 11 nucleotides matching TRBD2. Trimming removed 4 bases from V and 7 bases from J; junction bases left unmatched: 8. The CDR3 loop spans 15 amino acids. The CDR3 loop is CASSSGLAVLGTQYF. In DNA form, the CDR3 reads TGTGCCAGCAGTTCGGGACTAGCGGTCTTGGGGACCCAGTACTTC.

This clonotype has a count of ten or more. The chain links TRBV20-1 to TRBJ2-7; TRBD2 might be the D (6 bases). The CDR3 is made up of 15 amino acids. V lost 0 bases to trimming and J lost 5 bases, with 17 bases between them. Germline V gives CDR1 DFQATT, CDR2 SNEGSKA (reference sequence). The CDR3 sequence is CSARDRVLATNEQYF. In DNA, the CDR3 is TGCAGTGCTAGAGATCGGGTCCTAGCGACAAACGAGCAGTACTTC.

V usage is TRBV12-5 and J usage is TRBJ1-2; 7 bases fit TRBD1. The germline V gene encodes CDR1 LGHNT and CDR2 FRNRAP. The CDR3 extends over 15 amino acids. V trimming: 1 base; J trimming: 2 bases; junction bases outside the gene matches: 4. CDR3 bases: TGTGCTAGTGGTTTGGGGGGACAGCCGAACTATGGCTACACCTTC. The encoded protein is CASGLGGQPNYGYTF.

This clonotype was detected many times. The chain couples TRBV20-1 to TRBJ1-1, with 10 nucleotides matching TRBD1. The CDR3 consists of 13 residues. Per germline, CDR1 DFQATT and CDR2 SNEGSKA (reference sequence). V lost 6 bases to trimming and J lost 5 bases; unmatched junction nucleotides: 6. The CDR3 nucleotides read TGCAGTGCGGGGACAGGGGAGGAAACTGAAGCTTTCTTT. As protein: CSAGTGEETEAFF.

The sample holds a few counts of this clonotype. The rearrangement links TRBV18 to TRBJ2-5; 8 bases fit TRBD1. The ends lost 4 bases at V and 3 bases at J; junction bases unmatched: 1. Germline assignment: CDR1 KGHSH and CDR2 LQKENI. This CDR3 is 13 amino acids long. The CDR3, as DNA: TGTGCCAGCTCACGGACAGGGAAAGAGACCCAGTACTTC. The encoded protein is CASSRTGKETQYF.

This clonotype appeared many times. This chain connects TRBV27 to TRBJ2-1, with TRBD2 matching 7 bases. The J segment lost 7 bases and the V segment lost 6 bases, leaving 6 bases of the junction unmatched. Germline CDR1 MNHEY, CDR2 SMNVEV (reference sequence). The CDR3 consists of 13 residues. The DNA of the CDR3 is TGTGCCAGCAGGGCGTGGGGGGGGAATGAGCAGTTCTTC. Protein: CASRAWGGNEQFF.

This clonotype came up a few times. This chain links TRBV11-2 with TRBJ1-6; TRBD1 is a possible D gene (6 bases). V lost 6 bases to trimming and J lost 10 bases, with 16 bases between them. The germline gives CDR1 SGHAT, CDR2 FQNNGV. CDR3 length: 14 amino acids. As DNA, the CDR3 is TGTGCCAGCAGTCCCGGCCTGGGGGGCTCACCCCTCCACTTT. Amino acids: CASSPGLGGSPLHF.

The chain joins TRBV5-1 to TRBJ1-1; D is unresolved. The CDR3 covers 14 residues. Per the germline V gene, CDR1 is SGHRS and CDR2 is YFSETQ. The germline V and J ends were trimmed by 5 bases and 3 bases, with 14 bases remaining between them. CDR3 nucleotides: TGCGCCAGCAGGGAACTCCCAGAGGACACTGAAGCTTTCTTT. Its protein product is CASRELPEDTEAFF.

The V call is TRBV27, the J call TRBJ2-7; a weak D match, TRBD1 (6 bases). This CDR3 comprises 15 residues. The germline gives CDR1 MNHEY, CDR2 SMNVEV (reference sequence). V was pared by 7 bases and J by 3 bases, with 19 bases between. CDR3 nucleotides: TGTGCCAGCAAAAGTCCCGGGACATCCGTCTACGAGCAGTACTTC. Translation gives CASKSPGTSVYEQYF.

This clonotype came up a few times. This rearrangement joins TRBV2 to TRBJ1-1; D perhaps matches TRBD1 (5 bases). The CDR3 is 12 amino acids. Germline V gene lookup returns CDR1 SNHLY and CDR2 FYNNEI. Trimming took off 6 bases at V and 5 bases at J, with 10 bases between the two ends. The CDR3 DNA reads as TGTGCCAGCAGGACAGAGTTAACTGAAGCTTTCTTT. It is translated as CASRTELTEAFF. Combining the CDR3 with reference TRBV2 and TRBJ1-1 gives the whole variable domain EPEVTQTPSHQVTQMGQEVILRCVPISNHLYFYWYRQILGQKVEFLVSFYNNEISEKSEIFDDQFSVERPDGSNFTLKIRSTKLEDSAMYFCASRTELTEAFFGQGTRLTVV.

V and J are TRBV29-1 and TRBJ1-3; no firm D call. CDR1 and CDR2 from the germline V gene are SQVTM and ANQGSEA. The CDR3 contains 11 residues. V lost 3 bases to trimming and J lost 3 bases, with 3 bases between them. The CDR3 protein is CSVDSGNTIYF. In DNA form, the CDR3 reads TGCAGCGTTGACAGTGGAAACACCATATATTTT. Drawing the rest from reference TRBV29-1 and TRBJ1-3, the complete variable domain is SAVISQKPSRDICQRGTSLTIQCQVDSQVTMMFWYRQQPGQSLTLIATANQGSEATYESGFVIDKFPISRPNLTFSTLTVSNMSPEDSSIYLCSVDSGNTIYFGEGSWLTVV.

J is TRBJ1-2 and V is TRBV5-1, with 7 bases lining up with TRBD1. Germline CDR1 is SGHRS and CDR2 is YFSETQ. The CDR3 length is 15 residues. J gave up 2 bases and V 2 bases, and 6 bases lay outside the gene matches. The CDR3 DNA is TGCGCCAGCAGCTTAACGGGACAGTCCAACTATGGCTACACCTTC. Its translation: CASSLTGQSNYGYTF.

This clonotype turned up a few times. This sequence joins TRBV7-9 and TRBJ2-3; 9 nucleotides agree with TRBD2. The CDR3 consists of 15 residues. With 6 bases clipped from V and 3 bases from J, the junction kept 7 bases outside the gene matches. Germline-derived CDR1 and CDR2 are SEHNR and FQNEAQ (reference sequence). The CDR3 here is CASSTSGLPTDTQYF. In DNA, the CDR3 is TGTGCCAGCAGTACTAGCGGGCTACCAACAGATACGCAGTATTTT.

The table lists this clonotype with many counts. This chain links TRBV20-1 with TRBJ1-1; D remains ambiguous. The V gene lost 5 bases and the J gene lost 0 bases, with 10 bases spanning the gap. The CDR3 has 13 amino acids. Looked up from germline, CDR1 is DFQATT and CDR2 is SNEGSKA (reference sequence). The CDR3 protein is CSAPRLMNTEAFF. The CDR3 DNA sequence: TGCAGTGCTCCTAGGTTGATGAACACTGAAGCTTTCTTT.

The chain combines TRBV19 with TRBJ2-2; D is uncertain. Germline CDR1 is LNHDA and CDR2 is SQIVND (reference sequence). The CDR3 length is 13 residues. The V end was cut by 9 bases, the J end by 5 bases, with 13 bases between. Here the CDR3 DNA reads TGTGCCAGCCGGCGCGAGTGGACCGGGGAGCTGTTTTTT. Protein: CASRREWTGELFF. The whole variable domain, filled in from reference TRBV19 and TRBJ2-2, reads DGGITQSPKYLFRKEGQNVTLSCEQNLNHDAMYWYRQDPGQGLRLIYYSQIVNDFQKGDIAEGYSVSREKKESFPLTVTSAQKNPTAFYLCASRREWTGELFFGEGSRLTVL.